Shown below are 29 T cell receptor beta chains from a single sample sequenced in a study of early T cells in non-severe SARS-CoV-2 infection. TCRdb re-analysed the 5' RACE reads in MiXCR, keeping a single row per CDR3 protein. The table lists approximately 18,000 distinct CDR3 sequences, about 5% of them singletons, with 5.5% to 8% in the top ten. Sequences were obtained from whole blood. The origin of the receptors is an adult who was a healthcare worker with PCR-confirmed SARS-CoV-2 infection or an uninfected control (not recorded which).

This clonotype was seen many times. The gene calls are TRBV20-1 and TRBJ2-3; D is perhaps TRBD2 (6 bases). Germline CDR1 is DFQATT and CDR2 is SNEGSKA (reference sequence). V dropped 0 bases and J dropped 4 bases, with 11 bases sitting between them. The CDR3 covers 14 residues. The CDR3 spells CSARDWRAADTQYF. The CDR3 DNA reads as TGCAGTGCTAGAGATTGGAGGGCCGCAGATACGCAGTATTTT.

This clonotype showed up many times. The chain couples TRBV7-2 to TRBJ1-5, with 8 bases aligning to TRBD1. Losses at the gene ends were 4 bases for V and 1 base for J; bases not matched to a gene: 12. Per germline, CDR1 SGHTA and CDR2 FQGNSA. The CDR3 has 18 residues. The CDR3 DNA reads TGTGCCAGCAGCTCCAGCCTGACAGGGGAGGAGAGCAATCAGCCCCAGCATTTT. Its translation: CASSSSLTGEESNQPQHF.

This clonotype was seen a few times. The chain uses TRBV20-1 and TRBJ2-2; a possible D gene is TRBD2 (6 bases). Germline values: CDR1 DFQATT, CDR2 SNEGSKA (reference sequence). This CDR3 region has 13 residues. Trimming took off 3 bases at V and 6 bases at J, with 11 bases between the two ends. This chain's CDR3 is CSASEGEAGELFF. CDR3 sequence (DNA): TGCAGTGCTAGTGAAGGGGAGGCCGGGGAGCTGTTTTTT.

In this sample, this clonotype turned up many times. This sequence joins TRBV7-9 and TRBJ2-3, with D possibly TRBD1 on 7 matching bases. Germline lookup yields CDR1 SEHNR and CDR2 FQNEAQ (reference sequence). The V end was cut by 6 bases, the J end by 0 bases, with 10 bases between. This CDR3 has 14 residues. The CDR3 region is CASRQGTSTDTQYF. The DNA of the CDR3 is TGTGCCAGCAGACAGGGGACTAGCACAGATACGCAGTATTTT.

The V gene is TRBV7-2, the J gene TRBJ2-3; the match to TRBD1 covers 8 bases. Looked up from germline, CDR1 is SGHTA and CDR2 is FQGNSA. V lost 1 base to trimming and J lost 0 bases; unmatched junction nucleotides: 3. The CDR3 spans 16 residues. This CDR3 is CASSLGTGYSTDTQYF. For the CDR3, the DNA is TGTGCCAGCAGCTTAGGGACAGGGTATAGCACAGATACGCAGTATTTT.

This sequence joins TRBV28 and TRBJ2-7, with TRBD2 matching over 11 bases. The junction had 9 bases not matched to a gene; V was cut back by 5 bases and J by 3 bases. The CDR3 is 16 residues long. Germline V lookup: CDR1 MDHEN, CDR2 SYDVKM. The CDR3, as DNA: TGTGCCAGCAGTCTCGATAGCGGGAGGGAAGACTACGAGCAGTACGTC. Protein: CASSLDSGREDYEQYV.

This clonotype has at least ten counts. The chain carries TRBV15 and TRBJ2-3; D perhaps matches TRBD1 (6 bases). Per the germline V gene, CDR1 is LNHNV and CDR2 is YYDKDF (reference sequence). The ends were cut back, 2 bases at V and 1 base at J, with 13 bases in the middle. This CDR3 is 16 amino acids long. The CDR3 nucleotides read TGTGCCACCAGCAGACAGGGGAGATACGGCACAGATACGCAGTATTTT. Protein product: CATSRQGRYGTDTQYF.

By sample share, this clonotype is medium-sized. J is TRBJ1-5 and V is TRBV6-2 or TRBV6-3; D is perhaps TRBD1 (5 bases). The CDR3 sequence is 15 residues long. Per germline, CDR1 MNHEY and CDR2 SVGEGT. V lost 5 bases, J lost 4 bases, and 15 bases lay in between. CDR3 DNA sequence: TGTGCCAGCAGTACGCAAGGGACCGGTAATCAGCCCCAGCATTTT. Residues: CASSTQGTGNQPQHF.

This clonotype was seen at least ten times. The CDR3 sequence is CASSQAPRLPYGYTF. The CDR3, as DNA: TGCGCCAGCAGCCAAGCCCCCAGATTACCTTATGGCTACACCTTC. The chain carries TRBV4-1 and TRBJ1-2; D not certain. V was shortened by 1 base and J by 5 bases, with 14 bases between the two germline ends. The CDR3 covers 15 residues. Germline CDR1 reads MGHRA; CDR2 reads YSYEKL.

The chain combines TRBV28 with TRBJ2-3; TRBD2 aligns across 10 bases. The CDR3 contains 13 residues. J lost 11 bases, V lost 7 bases, and 9 bases had no gene match. CDR1 and CDR2 (germline): MDHEN, SYDVKM. CDR3 bases: TGTGCCAGCATTGGAACGATAGCGGGAGGGCAGTATTTT. Translating gives CASIGTIAGGQYF.

This clonotype occurred many times. The chain has TRBV24-1 and TRBJ2-1, with 7 positions matching TRBD2. The CDR3 length is 13 residues. Trimming cost V 5 bases and J 8 bases; bases outside gene matches: 5. In germline, CDR1 is KGHDR, CDR2 SFDVKD. The CDR3 here is CATSVSGRDEQFF. For the CDR3, the DNA is TGTGCCACCAGTGTCTCTGGGAGGGATGAGCAGTTCTTC.

This clonotype was detected ten times or more. The chain couples TRBV11-2 to TRBJ2-7, with 8 bases fitting TRBD1. CDR1 is SGHAT, CDR2 FQNNGV, per germline. The V gene end was trimmed by 6 bases and the J gene end by 4 bases; junction bases not matched to a gene: 5. CDR3 length: 13 amino acids. CDR3 loop: CASRPGQGYEQYF. CDR3 nucleotides: TGTGCCAGCAGACCTGGACAGGGATACGAGCAGTACTTC.

By share, this clonotype ranks as medium-sized. The chain recombines TRBV12-3 or TRBV12-4 with TRBJ2-1; D not resolved. Trimming shortened V by 5 bases and J by 10 bases, and 9 bases separated the two germline ends. CDR3 length: 11 amino acids. The CDR3 nucleotides are TGTGCCAGCAGTCTCGCATGGGAGCAGTTCTTC. It encodes CASSLAWEQFF.

The sample holds a few counts of this clonotype. The rearrangement links TRBV19 to TRBJ2-3; the D call may be TRBD1 or TRBD2 (5 bases each). The germline V gene has CDR1 LNHDA and CDR2 SQIVND (reference sequence). Deletions cut 4 bases from V and 3 bases from J, with 14 bases between. The CDR3 is 15 amino acids. Here the CDR3 reads CASSKGVGRTDTQYF. DNA of the CDR3: TGTGCCAGTAGTAAGGGAGTGGGACGGACAGATACGCAGTATTTT. The whole variable domain, remainder taken from reference TRBV19 and TRBJ2-3, is DGGITQSPKYLFRKEGQNVTLSCEQNLNHDAMYWYRQDPGQGLRLIYYSQIVNDFQKGDIAEGYSVSREKKESFPLTVTSAQKNPTAFYLCASSKGVGRTDTQYFGPGTRLTVL.

A remark on this clonotype: Being one base from a much bigger clone, this may be a read error. This chain connects TRBV10-3 to TRBJ2-1; TRBD2 matches at 13 bases. The CDR3 runs to 13 residues. With 10 bases clipped from V and 9 bases from J, the junction kept 6 bases outside the gene matches. Germline CDR1 and CDR2: ENHRY and SYGVKD. CDR3: CATRTSGSIEQFF. CDR3 DNA: TGTGCCACCAGGACTAGCGGGAGTATTGAGCAGTTCTTC.

This clonotype occurred many times. The V and J genes are TRBV20-1 and TRBJ1-5, with TRBD1 matching over 9 bases. The CDR3 extends over 13 amino acids. Trimming took 6 bases from V and 5 from J; bases not matched to a gene: 5. Germline loops: CDR1 DFQATT, CDR2 SNEGSKA (reference sequence). The CDR3 sequence is CSARDRVDQPQHF. The CDR3 DNA reads as TGCAGTGCCCGGGACAGGGTGGATCAGCCCCAGCATTTT.

V is TRBV6-2 or TRBV6-3 and J is TRBJ2-1; D ambiguous. This CDR3 has 13 amino acids. V dropped 2 bases and J dropped 10 bases, with 12 bases sitting between them. The germline V gene has CDR1 MNHEY and CDR2 SVGEGT. CDR3 in amino acids: CASSYHVGVEQFF. CDR3 DNA: TGTGCCAGCAGTTACCATGTTGGCGTCGAGCAGTTCTTC.

The chain uses TRBV18 and TRBJ1-1; a weak D match, TRBD1 (5 bases). The CDR3 sequence is 13 residues long. V gave up 8 bases and J gave up 5 bases, with 15 bases separating them. Germline lookup yields CDR1 KGHSH and CDR2 LQKENI. Written as DNA, the CDR3 is TGTGCCAGCCTCGGGGGTGCTAATACTGAAGCTTTCTTT. Translating gives CASLGGANTEAFF.

Sample share makes this clonotype medium-sized. The chain is built from TRBV20-1 and TRBJ2-1; TRBD2 matches 9 bases. CDR1 is DFQATT, CDR2 SNEGSKA, per germline (reference sequence). The CDR3 is made up of 14 amino acids. V dropped 7 bases and J dropped 5; count of bases not matched to a gene: 9. The CDR3, as DNA: TGCAGTGGAATTAGCGGGAGCCTCAACAATGAGCAGTTCTTC. Translating gives CSGISGSLNNEQFF.

The rearrangement uses TRBV5-1 and TRBJ1-4; no reliable D call. Germline V gene data show CDR1 as SGHRS and CDR2 as YFSETQ. This CDR3 comprises 14 residues. V shed 7 bases and J shed 2 bases, with 12 bases lying between them. CDR3 DNA sequence: TGCGCCAGCCGAATTGGAACGACTAATGAAAAACTGTTTTTT. Its protein is CASRIGTTNEKLFF.

This clonotype was counted many times. The chain links TRBV24-1 to TRBJ2-3, with 12 bases that match TRBD2. This CDR3 comprises 15 residues. In germline, CDR1 is KGHDR, CDR2 SFDVKD. V shed 8 bases and J 4 bases; nucleotides not matched to a gene: 6. CDR3 amino acids: CATNPTSGSPDTQYF. CDR3 in DNA: TGTGCCACCAATCCGACTAGCGGGAGTCCAGATACGCAGTATTTT.

This clonotype was detected ten times or more. The gene calls are TRBV4-1 and TRBJ2-3; 11 bases are shared with TRBD2. This CDR3 spans 20 amino acids. Germline CDR1 is MGHRA and CDR2 is YSYEKL. Unmatched junction bases numbered 13, after V lost 0 bases and J lost 2 bases. The CDR3 bases are TGCGCCAGCAGCCAAGAAGGGGGGGGTACTAGCGGGAGATTCACAGATACGCAGTATTTT. It encodes CASSQEGGGTSGRFTDTQYF.

V usage is TRBV4-1 and J usage is TRBJ1-1; 8 nucleotides agree with TRBD1. V shed 4 bases, J shed 0 bases, and the junction held 4 bases outside the gene matches. CDR1 MGHRA and CDR2 YSYEKL come from the germline V gene. The CDR3 is 15 residues long. In DNA form, the CDR3 reads TGCGCCAGCAGCCGTGACAGGGGATTGAACACTGAAGCTTTCTTT. It is translated as CASSRDRGLNTEAFF.

By share, this clonotype ranks as medium-sized (0.01 to 0.1%). The chain uses TRBV20-1 and TRBJ2-2, with 8 bases aligning to TRBD1. Germline CDR1 reads DFQATT; CDR2 reads SNEGSKA (reference sequence). The CDR3 runs 14 residues. Germline trimming cut 4 bases from V and 0 bases from J; bases unmatched to any gene: 1. The CDR3 region has the DNA TGCAGTGCTAAACAGGGGGCGAACACCGGGGAGCTGTTTTTT. This translates into CSAKQGANTGELFF.

This clonotype was observed a few times. V gene TRBV4-1 combines with J gene TRBJ2-2; TRBD2 aligns across 7 bases. This CDR3 is built from 16 residues. From germline, CDR1 is MGHRA and CDR2 YSYEKL. J gave up 7 bases and V 0 bases, and 8 bases lay outside the gene matches. The CDR3 sequence: CASSQDVGLVVGELFF. The CDR3 DNA follows: TGCGCCAGCAGCCAAGATGTAGGACTAGTTGTCGGGGAGCTGTTTTTT.

The rearrangement joins TRBV4-1 to TRBJ1-6; D unclear. The CDR3 is 15 residues long. In germline, CDR1 is MGHRA, CDR2 YSYEKL. The V end was cut by 0 bases, the J end by 4 bases, with 7 bases between. The CDR3 sequence is CASSQDAGYNSPLHF. The CDR3 DNA reads as TGCGCCAGCAGCCAAGACGCCGGATATAATTCACCCCTCCACTTT.

This clonotype ranks as medium-sized. V usage is TRBV7-6 and J usage is TRBJ2-7, with 10 nucleotides matching TRBD1. This CDR3 spans 15 amino acids. The germline V gene encodes CDR1 SGHVS and CDR2 FNYEAQ. Unmatched junction bases numbered 6, after V lost 3 bases and J lost 4 bases. The CDR3 nucleotides read TGTGCCAGCAGCTTTAGGACAGGGGGGGCGTACGAGCAGTACTTC. Its protein is CASSFRTGGAYEQYF.

This chain links TRBV20-1 with TRBJ2-1; 8 bases fit TRBD1. This CDR3 contains 14 residues. V was pared by 3 bases and J by 8 bases, with 9 bases of the junction left unmatched. Germline loops: CDR1 DFQATT, CDR2 SNEGSKA (reference sequence). The CDR3 DNA reads as TGCAGTGCTAGTCGGGGACAGGTTTTGTATGAGCAGTTCTTC. Its translation: CSASRGQVLYEQFF.

At least ten counts were recorded for this clonotype. The chain joins TRBV3-1 to TRBJ2-3, with TRBD2 as a possible D gene (5 bases). Germline-derived CDR1 and CDR2 are LGHDT and YNNKEL (reference sequence). This CDR3 comprises 18 residues. Between the trimmed V and J ends, which lost 1 base and 5 bases, there was a span of 22 bases. In DNA form, the CDR3 reads TGTGCCAGCAGCCAAGGGGGAAAGCGGATCATAGGCGGAGATACGCAGTATTTT. Protein: CASSQGGKRIIGGDTQYF.